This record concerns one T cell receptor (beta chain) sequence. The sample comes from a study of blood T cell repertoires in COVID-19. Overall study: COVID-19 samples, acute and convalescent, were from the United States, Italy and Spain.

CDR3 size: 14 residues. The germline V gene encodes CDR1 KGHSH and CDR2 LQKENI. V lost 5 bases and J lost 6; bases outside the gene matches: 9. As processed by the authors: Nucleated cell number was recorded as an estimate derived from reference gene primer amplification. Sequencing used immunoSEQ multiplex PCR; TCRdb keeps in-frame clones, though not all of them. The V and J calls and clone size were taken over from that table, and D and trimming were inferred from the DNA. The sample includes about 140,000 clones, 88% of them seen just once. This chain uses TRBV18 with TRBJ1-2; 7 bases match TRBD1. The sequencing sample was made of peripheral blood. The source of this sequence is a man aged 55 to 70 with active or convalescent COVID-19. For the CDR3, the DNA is TGTGCCAGCTCAGAACAGGGGATAGGCAATGGCTACACCTTC. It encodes CASSEQGIGNGYTF.